Below are 31 T cell receptor beta chains sequenced from a single sample in a study of cytomegalovirus exposure and HLA in healthy donors. The PCR contained 60 Vbeta and 13 Jbeta primers. The table came from immunoSEQ multiplex PCR; TCRdb's copy has only in-frame clones and leaves some out. The sample carries some 90,000 clones, roughly four fifths recorded once. Material for sequencing was PBMCs. The receptors come from a man aged 25-45 years in good health and CMV-seronegative.

This clone was seen a few times. The chain uses TRBV5-1 and TRBJ2-7, with D perhaps TRBD1 (5 bases). Germline assignment: CDR1 SGHRS and CDR2 YFSETQ. V lost 0 bases and J lost 3, with 10 bases in between. CDR3 length equals 14 residues. CDR3: CASSLDRIYYEQYF. The CDR3 DNA sequence: TGCGCCAGCAGCTTGGACAGGATATACTACGAGCAGTACTTC.

The rearrangement links TRBV6-4 to TRBJ1-2; 8 bases agree with TRBD1. This CDR3 has 13 amino acids. From germline, CDR1 is MRHNA and CDR2 SNTAGT. J lost 6 bases, V lost 11 bases, and 11 bases had no gene match. The CDR3: CASSGGLVDGYTF. The CDR3 nucleotides read TGTGCCTCGTCAGGGGGCCTCGTGGATGGCTACACCTTC.

In this sample, this clone turned up a few times. The chain links TRBV2 to TRBJ1-1; TRBD1 is a possible D gene (6 bases). Trimming left V 10 bases short and J 1 base short, with 13 bases between. Germline V gene data show CDR1 as SNHLY and CDR2 as FYNNEI. The CDR3 runs 13 residues. CDR3 sequence: CATYSDRNTEAFF. The DNA of the CDR3 is TGTGCCACCTACTCGGACAGGAACACTGAAGCTTTCTTT.

The gene calls are TRBV19 and TRBJ1-1; no clear D gene. V was clipped by 4 bases and J by 6 bases, with 12 bases between them. The CDR3 length is 13 residues. Per germline, CDR1 LNHDA and CDR2 SQIVND (reference sequence). The CDR3 protein is CASSTSGFAEAFF. CDR3 sequence (DNA): TGTGCCAGTAGTACCTCAGGTTTCGCTGAAGCTTTCTTT.

This clone was recorded a few times. The V gene is TRBV13, the J gene TRBJ1-2, with D perhaps matching TRBD1 (6 bases). CDR3 length: 13 amino acids. The V and J ends lost 5 bases and 5 bases respectively, with 12 bases between them. The V gene's germline CDR1 is PRHDT and CDR2 FYEKMQ (reference sequence). The CDR3 sequence is CASSPWDIYGYTF. In DNA, the CDR3 is TGTGCCAGCAGCCCGTGGGACATTTATGGCTACACCTTC.

The chain couples TRBV29-1 to TRBJ1-1; TRBD1 matches at 7 bases. The CDR3 runs to 13 residues. Germline values: CDR1 SQVTM, CDR2 ANQGSEA. V shed 6 bases, J shed 6 bases, and the junction held 10 bases outside the gene matches. As DNA, the CDR3 is TGCAGCGTGCTCCCGGGACAGTTCGCTGAAGCTTTCTTT. Protein sequence: CSVLPGQFAEAFF.

This sequence joins TRBV5-6 and TRBJ1-2; the D is unclear. Germline V CDR1 and CDR2: SGHDT, YYEEEE. Trimming took off 4 bases at V and 14 bases at J, with 18 bases between the two ends. This CDR3 is 12 amino acids long. As DNA, the CDR3 is TGTGCCAGCAGCACAAACGAAGCCTCGAGGACCTTC. Translation gives CASSTNEASRTF.

The chain carries TRBV5-1 and TRBJ1-1; 9 nucleotides align to TRBD1. This CDR3 region has 15 residues. V was pared by 3 bases and J by 3 bases, with 6 bases of the junction left unmatched. The germline V gene has CDR1 SGHRS and CDR2 YFSETQ. DNA of the CDR3: TGCGCCAGCAGCTGGGGACGGACAGGGGACACTGAAGCTTTCTTT. Protein: CASSWGRTGDTEAFF.

The chain recombines TRBV30 with TRBJ2-7; D perhaps matches TRBD2 (5 bases). V lost 0 bases, J lost 6 bases, and 15 bases lay in between. CDR3 length: 14 residues. Germline lookup yields CDR1 GTSNPN and CDR2 SVGIG (reference sequence). The CDR3 is CAWSVGQRSGEQYF. The CDR3 nucleotides are TGTGCCTGGAGTGTAGGGCAGCGGTCGGGCGAGCAGTACTTC. The whole variable domain, remainder taken from reference TRBV30 and TRBJ2-7, is SQTIHQWPATLVQPVGSPLSLECTVEGTSNPNLYWYRQAAGRGLQLLFYSVGIGQISSEVPQNLSASRPQDRQFILSSKKLLLSDSGFYLCAWSVGQRSGEQYFGPGTRLTVT.

The CDR3 nucleotides are TGTGCCAGCAGTTCCTCAGGGCTCCCCTACGAGCAGTACTTC. Encoded protein: CASSSSGLPYEQYF. The chain links TRBV27 to TRBJ2-7; tentatively, D is TRBD1 (5 bases). V was clipped by 4 bases and J by 2 bases, with 12 bases between them. The CDR3 runs 14 residues. Germline lookup yields CDR1 MNHEY and CDR2 SMNVEV (reference sequence).

This clone was counted a single time. V is TRBV19 and J is TRBJ1-2; perhaps TRBD1 as D (5 bases). The CDR3 length is 11 residues. The germline V gene encodes CDR1 LNHDA and CDR2 SQIVND (reference sequence). With 7 bases removed from V and 11 bases from J, the gap between germline ends came to 14 bases. The CDR3 DNA reads as TGTGCCAGTACCCCAGGGCGGGGGTACACCTTC. It encodes CASTPGRGYTF. Complete variable domain (other parts from reference TRBV19 and TRBJ1-2): DGGITQSPKYLFRKEGQNVTLSCEQNLNHDAMYWYRQDPGQGLRLIYYSQIVNDFQKGDIAEGYSVSREKKESFPLTVTSAQKNPTAFYLCASTPGRGYTFGSGTRLTVV.

The chain couples TRBV21-1 to TRBJ1-4. TRBV21-1 is marked as a pseudogene. The CDR3 runs to 17 residues. The CDR3 loop is CASTAPGGWKGNEKLFF. The CDR3 nucleotides are TGTGCCAGCACCGCTCCGGGGGGCTGGAAAGGAAATGAAAAACTGTTTTTT.

The chain has TRBV7-6 and TRBJ2-3, with a weak D call TRBD1 (6 bases). Trimming shortened V by 5 bases and J by 9 bases, and 21 bases separated the two germline ends. This CDR3 contains 15 residues. Germline CDR1 reads SGHVS; CDR2 reads FNYEAQ. The CDR3 DNA follows: TGTGCCAGCAGCCCACTGGCAGGGGATCTTGGGACGCAGTATTTT. As protein: CASSPLAGDLGTQYF.

This chain joins TRBV6-5 and TRBJ1-3; tentatively, D is TRBD1 (5 bases). CDR1 is MNHEY and CDR2 is SVGAGI in the germline V gene. This CDR3 has 15 residues. Trimming removed 5 bases from V and 0 bases from J, with 11 bases in between. CDR3 residues: CASSKGLNSGNTIYF. The CDR3 bases are TGTGCCAGCAGTAAGGGACTTAACTCTGGAAACACCATATATTTT.

The chain recombines TRBV6-4 with TRBJ2-3; weak D call: TRBD2 (6 bases). V was shortened by 3 bases and J by 0 bases, with 7 bases between the two germline ends. The CDR3 extends over 14 amino acids. The V gene's germline CDR1 is MRHNA and CDR2 SNTAGT. CDR3 region: CASSDRESTDTQYF. The CDR3 DNA reads as TGTGCCAGCAGTGATCGGGAGAGCACAGATACGCAGTATTTT.

CDR3 in amino acids: CASARTSGNYNEQFF. The CDR3 region has the DNA TGTGCCAGCGCCCGGACTAGCGGGAACTACAATGAGCAGTTCTTC. The chain joins TRBV9 to TRBJ2-1; 12 bases are shared with TRBD2. Trimming removed 7 bases from V and 3 bases from J; junction bases left unmatched: 5. Germline V lookup: CDR1 SGDLS, CDR2 YYNGEE. This CDR3 spans 15 amino acids.

This chain connects TRBV4-3 to TRBJ2-2, with 7 nucleotides matching TRBD2. Trimming took 1 base from V and 5 from J; bases not matched to a gene: 13. CDR3 length: 18 amino acids. Germline values: CDR1 LGHNA, CDR2 YSLEER. CDR3 residues: CASSQGPRAGVRTGELFF. DNA for the CDR3: TGCGCCAGCAGCCAAGGTCCTAGGGCGGGGGTACGGACCGGGGAGCTGTTTTTT.

About this clone: At one of its ends the junction is not consistent with the germline gene, which may arise from a read error. The chain joins TRBV7-9 to TRBJ1-2; a weak D match, TRBD1 (5 bases). The CDR3 is 14 residues long. CDR1 SEHNR and CDR2 FQNEAQ come from the germline V gene (reference sequence). CDR3 loop: CSSSLEVQVYGYTF. The CDR3 bases are TGTTCCAGCAGCTTAGAGGTACAGGTCTATGGCTACACCTTC.

The rearrangement joins TRBV7-9 to TRBJ1-1; D unclear. V dropped 1 base and J dropped 0 bases, with 12 bases sitting between them. CDR1 is SEHNR, CDR2 FQNEAQ, per germline (reference sequence). This CDR3 has 16 amino acids. The CDR3, as DNA: TGTGCCAGCAGCTTAGGGCGGAAAAGTGTGAACACTGAAGCTTTCTTT. The encoded protein is CASSLGRKSVNTEAFF.

In its sample, this clone was seen once. J is TRBJ1-2 and V is TRBV7-8; a weak D match, TRBD1 (6 bases). CDR3 length: 14 residues. The ends were cut back, 5 bases at V and 8 bases at J, with 18 bases in the middle. The germline V gene encodes CDR1 SGHVS and CDR2 FQNEAQ. This chain's CDR3 is CASSQPTGTGGYTF. In DNA, the CDR3 is TGTGCCAGCAGCCAACCTACAGGGACGGGGGGCTACACCTTC. Drawing the rest from reference TRBV7-8 and TRBJ1-2, the complete variable domain is GAGVSQSPRYKVAKRGQDVALRCDPISGHVSLFWYQQALGQGPEFLTYFQNEAQLDKSGLPSDRFFAERPEGSVSTLKIQRTQQEDSAVYLCASSQPTGTGGYTFGSGTRLTVV.

The rearrangement uses TRBV5-1 and TRBJ2-7; tentative D call: TRBD1 (6 bases). V lost 8 bases and J lost 4, with 16 bases in between. Germline V lookup: CDR1 SGHRS, CDR2 YFSETQ. This CDR3 has 13 amino acids. This chain's CDR3 is CARGFGQSYEQYV. The CDR3 DNA follows: TGCGCCAGGGGTTTTGGACAGTCGTACGAGCAGTACGTC.

The chain links TRBV29-1 to TRBJ2-1; 12 nucleotides agree with TRBD2. The CDR3 sequence is 14 residues long. Germline V lookup: CDR1 SQVTM, CDR2 ANQGSEA. The trim removed 8 bases at V and 4 bases at J, leaving 6 bases unmatched. Written as DNA, the CDR3 is TGCAGCACCCTTGGGACTAGCGGGTACAATGAGCAGTTCTTC. This gives the protein CSTLGTSGYNEQFF.

This rearrangement joins TRBV7-9 to TRBJ2-5; tentatively, D is TRBD2 (5 bases). V gave up 1 base and J gave up 9 bases, with 15 bases separating them. Germline-derived CDR1 and CDR2 are SEHNR and FQNEAQ (reference sequence). This CDR3 contains 14 residues. In nucleotides, the CDR3 is TGTGCCAGCAGCTTAGACACAGATCACGGGGCCCAGTACTTC. Amino acid sequence: CASSLDTDHGAQYF.

The gene calls are TRBV7-2 and TRBJ1-2; D gene ambiguous. Germline-derived CDR1 and CDR2 are SGHTA and FQGNSA. V dropped 4 bases and J dropped 8 bases, with 20 bases sitting between them. The CDR3 runs 15 residues. Here the CDR3 reads CASSSQFGPTRGYTF. The CDR3 DNA sequence: TGTGCCAGCAGCTCCCAATTTGGGCCCACACGAGGCTACACCTTC.

The chain employs TRBV6-1 and TRBJ2-2; tentative D call: TRBD2 (6 bases). From germline, CDR1 is MNHNS and CDR2 SASEGT. This CDR3 has 16 amino acids. V dropped 4 bases and J dropped 1 base, with 13 bases sitting between them. The CDR3 reads CASSVSGERNTGELFF. The CDR3 DNA sequence: TGTGCCAGCAGTGTATCGGGGGAGAGGAACACCGGGGAGCTGTTTTTT.

The chain recombines TRBV5-1 with TRBJ1-2; 9 bases match TRBD1. Germline-derived CDR1 and CDR2 are SGHRS and YFSETQ. V trimming: 7 bases; J trimming: 8 bases; junction bases outside the gene matches: 15. The CDR3 runs to 15 residues. Here the CDR3 reads CASWESDRGLRGYTF. The CDR3 bases are TGCGCCAGCTGGGAGTCGGACAGGGGATTGCGAGGCTACACCTTC. The whole variable domain, filled in from reference TRBV5-1 and TRBJ1-2, reads KAGVTQTPRYLIKTRGQQVTLSCSPISGHRSVSWYQQTPGQGLQFLFEYFSETQRNKGNFPGRFSGRQFSNSRSEMNVSTLELGDSALYLCASWESDRGLRGYTFGSGTRLTVV.

The chain is built from TRBV4-1 and TRBJ1-2; D remains ambiguous. Deletions cut 0 bases from V and 5 bases from J, with 13 bases between. Germline lookup yields CDR1 MGHRA and CDR2 YSYEKL. CDR3 length equals 15 residues. The DNA of the CDR3 is TGCGCCAGCAGCCAAGATCCGTGGACTCATTATGGCTACACCTTC. Translation: CASSQDPWTHYGYTF.

This rearrangement joins TRBV4-3 to TRBJ2-5; tentatively, D is TRBD1 (6 bases). Germline CDR1 and CDR2: LGHNA and YSLEER. V dropped 3 bases and J dropped 2 bases, with 13 bases sitting between them. The CDR3 extends over 15 amino acids. CDR3 in amino acids: CASSQHGTLQETQYF. The CDR3, as DNA: TGCGCCAGCAGCCAGCACGGGACACTACAAGAGACCCAGTACTTC.

In its sample, this clone was seen once. The chain joins TRBV5-1 to TRBJ2-1; D is unclear. From germline, CDR1 is SGHRS and CDR2 YFSETQ. The CDR3 totals 14 residues. V was pared by 2 bases and J by 10 bases, with 16 bases between. The CDR3 bases are TGCGCCAGCAGCTTAGGCGGAGTACAATTAGAGCAGTTCTTC. This translates into CASSLGGVQLEQFF.

This clone was found a few times. Other DNA sequences in this specimen translate into the identical CDR3. The CDR3 nucleotides are TGTGCCAGTACCAGAGACAGGAACACTGAAGCTTTCTTT. Translating gives CASTRDRNTEAFF. This chain connects TRBV19 to TRBJ1-1; a weak D match, TRBD1 (5 bases). CDR1 and CDR2 from the germline V gene are LNHDA and SQIVND (reference sequence). The V end lost 7 bases, the J end lost 1 base, and 10 bases lay between the germline ends. The CDR3 sequence is 13 residues long.

This chain links TRBV14 with TRBJ1-2; 9 nucleotides line up with TRBD1. The CDR3 is made up of 16 amino acids. Trimming removed 4 bases from V and 8 bases from J; junction bases left unmatched: 14. Germline CDR1 SGHDN, CDR2 FVKESK. CDR3 DNA sequence: TGTGCCAGCAGCCCCGATTGGACAGGGGTAAAAGGCGGCTACACCTTC. It yields the protein CASSPDWTGVKGGYTF.